Listed here are 24 T cell receptor beta chains from one sample, sequenced in a study of T cells after somatic rescue of genetic block. The method was immunoSEQ multiplex PCR; TCRdb's version includes in-frame clones alone and lacks a portion of them. This sample yields over 55,000 clones, of which 90% to 95% are seen a single time; less than 3.5% belongs to the top ten. The sequencing input was peripheral blood mononuclear cells (PBMCs). Source of these receptors: a man aged 40-55 years.

J is TRBJ1-2 and V is TRBV6-6, with D perhaps TRBD1 (6 bases). V lost 2 bases, J lost 2 bases, and 6 bases lay in between. Germline assignment: CDR1 MNHNY and CDR2 SVGAGI (reference sequence). This CDR3 has 13 residues. CDR3 DNA: TGTGCCAGCAGTTACGGACAGAACTATGGCTACACCTTC. Residues: CASSYGQNYGYTF.

The rearrangement joins TRBV29-1 to TRBJ2-1, with a tentative D call TRBD2 (6 bases). The CDR3 consists of 15 residues. Germline assignment: CDR1 SQVTM and CDR2 ANQGSEA. The ends were cut back, 3 bases at V and 5 bases at J, with 17 bases in the middle. CDR3 sequence reads: CSVEPLAPNNNEQFF. In DNA, the CDR3 is TGCAGCGTTGAGCCTCTAGCGCCGAATAACAATGAGCAGTTCTTC.

The rearrangement joins TRBV2 to TRBJ2-7; D unresolved. With 5 bases removed from V and 3 bases from J, the gap between germline ends came to 11 bases. CDR1 SNHLY and CDR2 FYNNEI come from the germline V gene. The CDR3 has 13 amino acids. The CDR3 is CASSYIPDYEQYF. DNA for the CDR3: TGTGCCAGCAGTTACATCCCAGACTACGAGCAGTACTTC. The whole variable domain, filled in from reference TRBV2 and TRBJ2-7, reads EPEVTQTPSHQVTQMGQEVILRCVPISNHLYFYWYRQILGQKVEFLVSFYNNEISEKSEIFDDQFSVERPDGSNFTLKIRSTKLEDSAMYFCASSYIPDYEQYFGPGTRLTVT.

This sequence joins TRBV5-4 and TRBJ1-1, with D possibly being TRBD1 (5 bases). The germline V gene has CDR1 SGHNT and CDR2 YYREEE (reference sequence). The CDR3 sequence is 13 residues long. Trimming left V 3 bases short and J 0 bases short, with 6 bases between. DNA of the CDR3: TGTGCCAGCAGCTGGGACTTGAACACTGAAGCTTTCTTT. This gives the protein CASSWDLNTEAFF. The full variable domain, in which reference TRBV5-4 and TRBJ1-1 provide the parts outside the CDR3, is ETGVTQSPTHLIKTRGQQVTLRCSSQSGHNTVSWYQQALGQGPQFIFQYYREEENGRGNFPPRFSGLQFPNYSSELNVNALELDDSALYLCASSWDLNTEAFFGQGTRLTVV.

The rearrangement uses TRBV28 and TRBJ2-4; TRBD1 might be the D (6 bases). Trimming left V 6 bases short and J 3 bases short, with 15 bases between. The germline V gene has CDR1 MDHEN and CDR2 SYDVKM. CDR3 length equals 15 residues. The CDR3 loop is CASRSNREGKNIQYF. The DNA for the CDR3 is TGTGCCAGCAGGTCAAACAGGGAAGGCAAAAACATTCAGTACTTC.

The V gene is TRBV5-8, the J gene TRBJ1-4, with 9 bases lining up with TRBD1. Germline V gene data show CDR1 as SGHTS and CDR2 as YDEGEE. V was clipped by 5 bases and J by 0 bases; unmatched bases: 5. The CDR3 spans 16 residues. For the CDR3, the DNA is TGTGCCAGCAGGGGACAGGGTACCGCAACTAATGAAAAACTGTTTTTT. It translates to CASRGQGTATNEKLFF.

The rearrangement uses TRBV4-2 and TRBJ2-7; D call uncertain. The CDR3 runs 13 residues. Germline V lookup: CDR1 LGHNA, CDR2 YNFKEQ. V shed 0 bases and J shed 2 bases, with 5 bases lying between them. The DNA of the CDR3 is TGTGCCAGCAGCCAAGAATTTGCCTACGAGCAGTACTTC. Its protein product is CASSQEFAYEQYF.

The rearrangement uses TRBV5-4 and TRBJ2-3, with D perhaps TRBD1 (6 bases). Germline CDR1 and CDR2: SGHNT and YYREEE (reference sequence). V lost 4 bases, J lost 3 bases, and 9 bases lay in between. This CDR3 has 13 amino acids. CDR3 sequence: CASSVRGTDTQYF. The CDR3 DNA reads as TGTGCCAGCAGCGTGAGGGGGACAGATACGCAGTATTTT.

This clone was seen a single time. This chain connects TRBV7-9 to TRBJ2-2, with TRBD2 identical over 7 bases. Germline CDR1 reads SEHNR; CDR2 reads FQNEAQ (reference sequence). V trimming: 4 bases; J trimming: 7 bases; junction bases outside the gene matches: 3. There are 13 residues in the CDR3. The DNA for the CDR3 is TGTGCCAGCAGCTCGCGGGGGTTCGGGGAGCTGTTTTTT. As protein: CASSSRGFGELFF.

The chain carries TRBV2 and TRBJ1-5, with D tentatively TRBD1 (5 bases). In germline, CDR1 is SNHLY, CDR2 FYNNEI. The CDR3 has 12 residues. Trimming stripped 6 bases from V and 5 bases from J, with 8 bases between. The CDR3 loop is CASRGTDQPQHF. The CDR3 nucleotides are TGTGCCAGCAGGGGGACTGATCAGCCCCAGCATTTT.

The gene calls are TRBV5-5 and TRBJ1-5; 11 bases map to TRBD1. The CDR3 has 16 amino acids. The J segment lost 1 base and the V segment lost 4 bases, leaving 4 bases of the junction unmatched. Germline V lookup: CDR1 SGHKS, CDR2 YYEKEE (reference sequence). The CDR3 spells CASSPGTGGSNQPQHF. In DNA, the CDR3 is TGTGCCAGCAGCCCCGGGACAGGGGGGAGCAATCAGCCCCAGCATTTT.

This clone was seen a few times. The gene calls are TRBV6-5 and TRBJ1-2, with a possible D match to TRBD1 (5 bases). The CDR3 has 12 residues. Between the trimmed V and J ends, which lost 6 bases and 6 bases, there was a span of 11 bases. The germline V gene has CDR1 MNHEY and CDR2 SVGAGI. The CDR3 nucleotides are TGTGCCAGCAGCCAGGGCCCCAATGGCTACACCTTC. This gives the protein CASSQGPNGYTF.

The CDR3, as DNA: TGCGCCAGCAGCTTGGGGACTAGCGGACCGAGCAATGAGCAGTTCTTC. It encodes CASSLGTSGPSNEQFF. This chain links TRBV5-1 with TRBJ2-1; 10 bases are shared with TRBD2. This CDR3 comprises 16 residues. Trimming at V came to 0 bases and at J to 6 bases, leaving 6 bases not matched to a gene. Germline V gene data show CDR1 as SGHRS and CDR2 as YFSETQ.

V gene TRBV20-1 combines with J gene TRBJ1-2; D is ambiguous. Between the trimmed V and J ends, which lost 0 bases and 5 bases, there was a span of 4 bases. The CDR3 length is 11 residues. Germline V gene data show CDR1 as DFQATT and CDR2 as SNEGSKA (reference sequence). CDR3 loop: CSARDPYGYTF. For the CDR3, the DNA is TGCAGTGCTAGAGACCCTTATGGCTACACCTTC.

V usage is TRBV6-5 and J usage is TRBJ2-1, with 13 bases identical to TRBD2. The CDR3 sequence is 15 residues long. V trimming: 8 bases; J trimming: 5 bases; junction bases outside the gene matches: 6. Germline-derived CDR1 and CDR2 are MNHEY and SVGAGI. CDR3 residues: CASGFGLAGDNEQFF. Here the CDR3 DNA reads TGTGCCAGCGGATTCGGACTAGCGGGAGACAATGAGCAGTTCTTC.

This clone was found once. V usage is TRBV4-3 and J usage is TRBJ1-1, with no clear D. The CDR3 totals 15 residues. Germline CDR1 and CDR2: LGHNA and YSLEER. Trimming pared 0 bases from V and 1 base from J, leaving 9 bases between. The DNA of the CDR3 is TGCGCCAGCAGCCAAGATGTTAGGCAGAACACTGAAGCTTTCTTT. Its translation is CASSQDVRQNTEAFF.

In this sample, this clone turned up once. V usage is TRBV18 and J usage is TRBJ1-1; D gene uncertain. Per germline, CDR1 KGHSH and CDR2 LQKENI. V dropped 4 bases and J dropped 2 bases, with 14 bases sitting between them. CDR3 length: 15 amino acids. Here the CDR3 DNA reads TGTGCCAGCTCACGGACGCTCGAGGGAAACACTGAAGCTTTCTTT. It translates to CASSRTLEGNTEAFF.

The rearrangement links TRBV18 to TRBJ2-7, with 9 bases aligning to TRBD1. Losses at the gene ends were 4 bases for V and 3 bases for J; bases not matched to a gene: 1. Germline CDR1 is KGHSH and CDR2 is LQKENI. CDR3 length: 13 residues. CDR3 sequence: CASSRQGDYEQYF. The CDR3 nucleotides are TGTGCCAGCTCACGACAGGGGGACTACGAGCAGTACTTC. The full variable domain, its missing parts supplied by reference TRBV18 and TRBJ2-7, is NAGVMQNPRHLVRRRGQEARLRCSPMKGHSHVYWYRQLPEEGLKFMVYLQKENIIDESGMPKERFSAEFPKEGPSILRIQQVVRGDSAAYFCASSRQGDYEQYFGPGTRLTVT.

The V and J genes are TRBV10-3 and TRBJ2-2, with 8 bases matching TRBD2. The germline CDR1 and CDR2 sequences are ENHRY and SYGVKD. This CDR3 has 15 amino acids. V was clipped by 3 bases and J by 4 bases; unmatched bases: 4. The CDR3 protein is CAISDSGVGTGELFF. CDR3 nucleotides: TGTGCCATCAGTGATAGCGGGGTCGGCACCGGGGAGCTGTTTTTT.

V and J are TRBV11-2 and TRBJ2-6; no firm D call. There are 17 residues in the CDR3. V was trimmed by 4 bases and J by 0 bases, leaving 13 bases between them. Germline loops: CDR1 SGHAT, CDR2 FQNNGV. The CDR3 spells CASSSRAVISGANVLTF. In nucleotides, the CDR3 is TGTGCCAGCAGCTCCCGGGCCGTGATCTCTGGGGCCAACGTCCTGACTTTC.

The V gene is TRBV28, the J gene TRBJ2-3; no clear D gene. V lost 5 bases and J 0 bases, leaving 9 bases between the germline ends. The CDR3 length is 14 residues. CDR1 and CDR2 from the germline V gene are MDHEN and SYDVKM. The CDR3 DNA sequence: TGTGCCAGCAGTGCCTTCGTTAGCACAGATACGCAGTATTTT. Amino acid sequence: CASSAFVSTDTQYF.

The rearrangement joins TRBV7-9 to TRBJ2-5, with 12 positions matching TRBD1. After removal of 7 bases from V and 2 bases from J, the junction contained 5 bases not matched to a gene. The germline CDR1 and CDR2 sequences are SEHNR and FQNEAQ (reference sequence). This CDR3 has 15 residues. The DNA of the CDR3 is TGTGCCAGCAAGGGACAGGGGGCACGTCAAGAGACCCAGTACTTC. It yields the protein CASKGQGARQETQYF.

This chain links TRBV18 with TRBJ2-1, with 10 bases lining up with TRBD2. The CDR3 covers 18 residues. J lost 0 bases, V lost 3 bases, and 8 bases had no gene match. The V gene's germline CDR1 is KGHSH and CDR2 LQKENI. CDR3 sequence: CASSPPRTSGFSYNEQFF. The CDR3, as DNA: TGTGCCAGCTCACCGCCCCGGACTAGCGGTTTCTCCTACAATGAGCAGTTCTTC.

The chain carries TRBV7-8 and TRBJ2-1; D may match TRBD1 or TRBD2 (6 bases each). Trimming stripped 6 bases from V and 3 bases from J, with 18 bases between. Germline-derived CDR1 and CDR2 are SGHVS and FQNEAQ. This CDR3 is 16 amino acids long. The chain's CDR3 is CASRGAAGGLYNEQFF. In DNA, the CDR3 is TGTGCCAGCAGGGGGGCGGCCGGGGGCCTCTACAATGAGCAGTTCTTC. Complete variable domain (other parts from reference TRBV7-8 and TRBJ2-1): GAGVSQSPRYKVAKRGQDVALRCDPISGHVSLFWYQQALGQGPEFLTYFQNEAQLDKSGLPSDRFFAERPEGSVSTLKIQRTQQEDSAVYLCASRGAAGGLYNEQFFGPGTRLTVL.